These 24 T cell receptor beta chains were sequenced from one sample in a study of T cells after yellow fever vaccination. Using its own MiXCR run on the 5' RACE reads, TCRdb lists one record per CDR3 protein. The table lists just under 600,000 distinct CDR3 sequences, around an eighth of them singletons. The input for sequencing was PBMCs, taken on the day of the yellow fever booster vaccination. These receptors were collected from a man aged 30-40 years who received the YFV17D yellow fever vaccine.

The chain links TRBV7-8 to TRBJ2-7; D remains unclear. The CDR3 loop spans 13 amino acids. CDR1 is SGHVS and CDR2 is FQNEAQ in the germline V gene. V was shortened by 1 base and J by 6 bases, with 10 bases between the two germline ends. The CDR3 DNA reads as TGTGCCAGCAGCTTAGGAGGACGAATCGAGCAGTACTTC. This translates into CASSLGGRIEQYF.

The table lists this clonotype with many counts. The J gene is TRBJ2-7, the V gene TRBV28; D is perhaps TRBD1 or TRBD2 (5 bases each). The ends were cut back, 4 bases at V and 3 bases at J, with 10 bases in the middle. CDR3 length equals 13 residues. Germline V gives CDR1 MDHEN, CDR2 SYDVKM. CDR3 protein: CASSYSGHYEQYF. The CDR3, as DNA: TGTGCCAGCAGTTACAGCGGACACTACGAGCAGTACTTC.

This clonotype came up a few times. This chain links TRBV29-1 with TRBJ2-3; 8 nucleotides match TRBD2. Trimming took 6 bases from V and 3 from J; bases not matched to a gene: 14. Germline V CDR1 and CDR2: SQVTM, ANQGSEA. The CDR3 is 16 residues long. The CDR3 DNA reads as TGCAGCGTGGGATTGGGAAGCGGGAGCGGTACAGATACGCAGTATTTT. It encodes CSVGLGSGSGTDTQYF.

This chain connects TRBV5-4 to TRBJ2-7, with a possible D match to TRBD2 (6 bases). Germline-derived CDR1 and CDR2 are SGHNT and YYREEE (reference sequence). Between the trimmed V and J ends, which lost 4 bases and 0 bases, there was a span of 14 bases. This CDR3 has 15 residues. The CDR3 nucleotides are TGTGCCAGCAGCGTGGATGGTAGCGGCTCCTACGAGCAGTACTTC. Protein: CASSVDGSGSYEQYF. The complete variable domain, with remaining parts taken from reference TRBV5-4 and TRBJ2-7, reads ETGVTQSPTHLIKTRGQQVTLRCSSQSGHNTVSWYQQALGQGPQFIFQYYREEENGRGNFPPRFSGLQFPNYSSELNVNALELDDSALYLCASSVDGSGSYEQYFGPGTRLTVT.

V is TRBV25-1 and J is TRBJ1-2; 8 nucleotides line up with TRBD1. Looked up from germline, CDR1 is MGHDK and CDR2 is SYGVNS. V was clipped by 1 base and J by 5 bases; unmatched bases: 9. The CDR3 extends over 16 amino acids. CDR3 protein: CASSESGRGLKYGYTF. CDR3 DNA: TGTGCCAGCAGTGAATCGGGCAGGGGGCTCAAATATGGCTACACCTTC.

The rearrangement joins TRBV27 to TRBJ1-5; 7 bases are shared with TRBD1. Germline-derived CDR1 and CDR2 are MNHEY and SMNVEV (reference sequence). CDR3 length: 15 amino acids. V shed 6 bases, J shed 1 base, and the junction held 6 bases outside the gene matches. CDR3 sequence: CASRVDRVSNQPQHF. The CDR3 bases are TGTGCCAGCAGGGTCGACAGGGTGAGCAATCAGCCCCAGCATTTT.

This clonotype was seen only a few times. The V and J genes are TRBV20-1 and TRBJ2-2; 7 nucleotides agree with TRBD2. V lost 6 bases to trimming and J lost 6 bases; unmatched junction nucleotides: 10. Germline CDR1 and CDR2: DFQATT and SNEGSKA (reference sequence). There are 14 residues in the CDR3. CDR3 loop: CSAPSRSGSGELFF. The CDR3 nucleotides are TGCAGTGCCCCAAGTCGTAGCGGGTCCGGGGAGCTGTTTTTT.

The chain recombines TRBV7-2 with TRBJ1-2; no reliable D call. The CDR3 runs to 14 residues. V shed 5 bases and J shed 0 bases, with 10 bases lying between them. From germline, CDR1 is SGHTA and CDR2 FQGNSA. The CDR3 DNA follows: TGTGCCAGCAGCCCGACGGTAGCTAACTATGGCTACACCTTC. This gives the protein CASSPTVANYGYTF.

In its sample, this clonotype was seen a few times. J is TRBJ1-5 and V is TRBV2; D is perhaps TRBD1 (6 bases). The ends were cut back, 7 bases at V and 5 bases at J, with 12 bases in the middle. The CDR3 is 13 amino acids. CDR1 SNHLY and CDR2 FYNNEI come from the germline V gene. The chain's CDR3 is CASKTGVHQPQHF. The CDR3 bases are TGTGCCAGCAAGACAGGCGTGCATCAGCCCCAGCATTTT.

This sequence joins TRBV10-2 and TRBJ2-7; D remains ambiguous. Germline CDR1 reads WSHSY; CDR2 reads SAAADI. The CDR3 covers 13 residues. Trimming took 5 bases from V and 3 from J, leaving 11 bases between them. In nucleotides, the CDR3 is TGCGCCAGCAGTTTGGTCCCCAACTACGAGCAGTACTTC. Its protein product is CASSLVPNYEQYF.

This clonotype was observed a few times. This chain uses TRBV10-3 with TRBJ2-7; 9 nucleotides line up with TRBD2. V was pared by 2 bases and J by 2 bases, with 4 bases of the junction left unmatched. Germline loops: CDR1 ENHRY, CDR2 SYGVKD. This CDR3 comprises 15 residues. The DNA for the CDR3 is TGTGCCATCAGTGAGGGGATAGCGGGGGCCTACGAGCAGTACTTC. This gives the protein CAISEGIAGAYEQYF.

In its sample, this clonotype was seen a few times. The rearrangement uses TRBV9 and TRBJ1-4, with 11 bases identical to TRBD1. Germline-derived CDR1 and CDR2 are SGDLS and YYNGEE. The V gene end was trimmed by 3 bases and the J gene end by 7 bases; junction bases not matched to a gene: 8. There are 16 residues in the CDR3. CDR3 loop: CASSARTGGDGEKLFF. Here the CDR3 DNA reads TGTGCCAGCAGCGCCCGGACAGGGGGCGACGGTGAAAAACTGTTTTTT.

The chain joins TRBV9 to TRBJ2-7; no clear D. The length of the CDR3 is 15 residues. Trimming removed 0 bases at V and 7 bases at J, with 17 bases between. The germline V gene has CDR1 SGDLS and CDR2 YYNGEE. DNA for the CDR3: TGTGCCAGCAGCGTAGATTCGAGCGTCTATCGAGAGCAGTACTTC. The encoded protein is CASSVDSSVYREQYF.

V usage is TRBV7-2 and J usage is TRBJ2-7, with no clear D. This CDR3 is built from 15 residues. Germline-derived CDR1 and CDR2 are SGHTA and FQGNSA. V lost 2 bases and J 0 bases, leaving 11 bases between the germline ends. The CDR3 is CASSLRSEFSYEQYF. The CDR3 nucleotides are TGTGCCAGCAGCTTAAGGTCCGAGTTCTCCTACGAGCAGTACTTC.

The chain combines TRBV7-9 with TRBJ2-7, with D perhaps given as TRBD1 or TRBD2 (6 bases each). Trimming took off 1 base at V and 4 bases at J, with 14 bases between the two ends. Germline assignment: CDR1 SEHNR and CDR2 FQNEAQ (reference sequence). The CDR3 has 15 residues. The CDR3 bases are TGTGCCAGCAGCTTAGGGGTCGGGGGCCAATACGAGCAGTACTTC. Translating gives CASSLGVGGQYEQYF.

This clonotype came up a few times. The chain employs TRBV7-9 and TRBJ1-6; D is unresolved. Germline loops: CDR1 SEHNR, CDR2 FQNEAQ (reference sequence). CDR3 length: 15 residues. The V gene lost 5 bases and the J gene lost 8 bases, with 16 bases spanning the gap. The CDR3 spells CASSPGGLAYSPLHF. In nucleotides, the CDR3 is TGTGCCAGCAGCCCCGGAGGCCTTGCCTATTCACCCCTCCACTTT.

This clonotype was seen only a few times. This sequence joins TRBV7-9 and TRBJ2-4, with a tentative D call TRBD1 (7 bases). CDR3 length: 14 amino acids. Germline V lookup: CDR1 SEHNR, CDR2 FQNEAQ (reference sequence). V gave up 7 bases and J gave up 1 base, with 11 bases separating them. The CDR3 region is CASTEGAAKNIQYF. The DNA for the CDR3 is TGTGCCAGCACGGAGGGGGCGGCCAAAAACATTCAGTACTTC.

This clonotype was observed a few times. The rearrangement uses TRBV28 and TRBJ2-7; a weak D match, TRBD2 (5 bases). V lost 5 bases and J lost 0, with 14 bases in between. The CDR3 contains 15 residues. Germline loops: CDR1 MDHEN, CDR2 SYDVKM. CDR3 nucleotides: TGTGCCAGCAGTCTCCGGGGATCTAGCTCCTACGAGCAGTACTTC. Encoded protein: CASSLRGSSSYEQYF. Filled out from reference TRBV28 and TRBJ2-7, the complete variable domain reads DVKVTQSSRYLVKRTGEKVFLECVQDMDHENMFWYRQDPGLGLRLIYFSYDVKMKEKGDIPEGYSVSREKKERFSLILESASTNQTSMYLCASSLRGSSSYEQYFGPGTRLTVT.

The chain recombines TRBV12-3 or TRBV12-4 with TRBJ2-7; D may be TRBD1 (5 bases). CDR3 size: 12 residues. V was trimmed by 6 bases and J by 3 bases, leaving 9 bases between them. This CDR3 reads CASRPDSYEQYF. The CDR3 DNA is TGTGCCAGCAGACCAGACAGCTACGAGCAGTACTTC.

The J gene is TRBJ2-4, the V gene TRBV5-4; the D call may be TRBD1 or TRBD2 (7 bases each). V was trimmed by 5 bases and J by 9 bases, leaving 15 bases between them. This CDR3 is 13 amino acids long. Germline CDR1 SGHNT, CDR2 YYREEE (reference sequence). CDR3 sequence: CASRVDREGIQYF. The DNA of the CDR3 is TGTGCCAGCAGGGTTGACAGGGAGGGCATTCAGTACTTC.

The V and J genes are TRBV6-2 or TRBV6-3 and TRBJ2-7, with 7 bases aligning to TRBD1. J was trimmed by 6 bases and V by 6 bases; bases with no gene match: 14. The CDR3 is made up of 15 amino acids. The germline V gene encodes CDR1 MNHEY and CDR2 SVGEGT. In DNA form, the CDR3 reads TGTGCCAGCAGACCCTCTTGGACAGGCCCGATCGAGCAGTACTTC. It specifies CASRPSWTGPIEQYF.

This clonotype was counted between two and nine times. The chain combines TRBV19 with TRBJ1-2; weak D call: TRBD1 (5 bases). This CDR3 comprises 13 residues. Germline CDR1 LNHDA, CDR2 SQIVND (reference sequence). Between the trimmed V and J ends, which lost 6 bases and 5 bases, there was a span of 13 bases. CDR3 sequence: CASSPTDLYGYTF. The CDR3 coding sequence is TGTGCCAGTAGCCCGACAGATCTATATGGCTACACCTTC. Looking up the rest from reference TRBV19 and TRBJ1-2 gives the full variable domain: DGGITQSPKYLFRKEGQNVTLSCEQNLNHDAMYWYRQDPGQGLRLIYYSQIVNDFQKGDIAEGYSVSREKKESFPLTVTSAQKNPTAFYLCASSPTDLYGYTFGSGTRLTVV.

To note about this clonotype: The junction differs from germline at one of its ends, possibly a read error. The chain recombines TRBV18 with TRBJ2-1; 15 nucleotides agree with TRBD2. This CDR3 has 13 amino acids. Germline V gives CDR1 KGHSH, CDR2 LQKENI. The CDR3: CASSPRGTSGRLF. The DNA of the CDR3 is TGTGCCAGCTCACCACGGGGGACTAGCGGGAGGCTCTTC.

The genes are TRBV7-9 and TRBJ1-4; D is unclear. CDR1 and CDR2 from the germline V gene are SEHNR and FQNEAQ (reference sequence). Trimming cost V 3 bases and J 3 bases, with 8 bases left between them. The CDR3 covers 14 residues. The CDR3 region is CASSFDGPNEKLFF. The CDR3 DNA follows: TGTGCCAGCAGCTTCGACGGCCCTAATGAAAAACTGTTTTTT.